These T cell receptor beta chains were read from a single sample in a study of cytotoxic CD8 clonotypes in ibrutinib-treated CLL. Sequenced by immunoSEQ multiplex PCR; TCRdb stores in-frame clones only, minus some. The sample comprises 300,000 or so clones, roughly 70% of which are singletons, and roughly 6% rests with the top ten. Source: PBMCs, taken after 36 months of ibrutinib treatment. The receptors originated from a human donor with chronic lymphocytic leukemia. Both conserved end residues are part of each CDR3. A D gene is named only where the DNA matches it firmly. Expanded clones are given a class, and other clones once, few, many or no size at all.

d_gene	abundance	j_gene	len	v_gene	CDR3nt	CDR3aa
-	-	TRBJ2-1	13	TRBV6-5	TGTGCCAGCAGTTACTCGACAGGCAATGAGCAGTTCTTC	CASSYSTGNEQFF
-	few	TRBJ2-3	11	TRBV9	TGTGCCAGCAGCGTAGGTGATACGCAGTATTTT	CASSVGDTQYF
TRBD2	once	TRBJ2-1	14	TRBV27	TGTGCCAGCAGTTTAAGTAGCGGGAGTAATGAGCAGTTCTTC	CASSLSSGSNEQFF
TRBD2	-	TRBJ2-3	17	TRBV5-1	TGCGCCAGCAGCTTGGGCGGACTAGCGGGAGTCGGGGATACGCAGTATTTT	CASSLGGLAGVGDTQYF
-	many	TRBJ2-5	14	TRBV11-2	TGTGCCAGCAGCTTAGTTGGGGGAGTAAAGACCCAGTACTTC	CASSLVGGVKTQYF
-	once	TRBJ2-2	15	TRBV6-5	TGTGCCAGCAGTTACTCGGGGGTAGGCACCGGGGAGCTGTTTTTT	CASSYSGVGTGELFF
TRBD1	-	TRBJ2-7	15	TRBV5-6	TGTGCCAGCAGCTGGACAGGGGGCCCAGGATACGAGCAGTACTTC	CASSWTGGPGYEQYF
TRBD1	-	TRBJ1-6	16	TRBV7-9	TGTGCCAGCAGCTTAGGGACAGGGGACTATAATTCACCCCTCCACTTT	CASSLGTGDYNSPLHF
TRBD2	-	TRBJ2-1	14	TRBV29-1	TGCAGCGGGGGGCGACTAGCGGCAAACAATGAGCAGTTCTTC	CSGGRLAANNEQFF
TRBD2	-	TRBJ2-3	17	TRBV5-1	TGCGCCAGCACCGTGGGTAGCGGGGCCTCTAGCACAGATACGCAGTATTTT	CASTVGSGASSTDTQYF
TRBD1	-	TRBJ2-7	13	TRBV18	TGTGCCAGCTCAGCCAGGGGGTCCTACGAGCAGTACTTC	CASSARGSYEQYF
TRBD2	-	TRBJ2-3	14	TRBV19	TGTGCCAGTAGTATGGCGGGAGGGACAGATACGCAGTATTTT	CASSMAGGTDTQYF
-	-	TRBJ2-3	12	TRBV10-1	TGCGCCAGCAGCCCTGATTGGGATACGCAGTATTTT	CASSPDWDTQYF
-	few	TRBJ2-5	15	TRBV6-5	TGTGCCAGCAGTTACGGCAGGGGCGGCCAAGAGACCCAGTACTTC	CASSYGRGGQETQYF
-	few	TRBJ1-5	14	TRBV10-3	TGTGCCATCAGTGGAGAGGGCAGCAATCAGCCCCAGCATTTT	CAISGEGSNQPQHF
-	-	TRBJ1-2	16	TRBV5-1	TGCGCCAGCAGCTTTCCGGGACACAGTGTTAACTATGGCTACACCTTC	CASSFPGHSVNYGYTF